This TCR beta chain was observed in a study of cytomegalovirus exposure and HLA in healthy donors (dated by TCRdb to the late 2010s). In the study overall: In an earlier analysis of 587 of the donors, 276 Gb of sequence data and about 110 million unique TCR beta sequences from about 179 million T cells were reported. High-throughput TCR immunosequencing, statistical association of individual TCRs with disease status, and machine learning were combined to predict cytomegalovirus infection status. Rather than using new phenotypic data, the later analysis identified candidate immune exposures from TCR beta sequences and from how often those sequences occurred across donors. In addition to the first cohort of 666 subjects, a separate validation cohort of 120 different subjects was used. Because of strong linkage in the cohort, 5 or 6 DR-DQ haplotypes were treated as single units for association and clustering. All discovery cohort repertoires had been generated on a single sequencing platform. Donor age, sex, ethnicity and CMV serostatus were compiled alongside the repertoire data. The study aimed to test whether signatures of past pathogen exposure could be identified by cataloging public T cell receptors. An earlier analysis of roughly 600 of the donors used high-throughput TCR beta sequencing to judge whether each TCR beta V gene segment behaved as functional or pseudogenic. The study used immunosequencing to profile the T cell repertoires of some 600 subjects and linked those repertoires to cytomegalovirus serostatus. A later genetic analysis used genome-wide SNP genotypes for about 60% of the roughly 700 donors, treating that subset as a discovery cohort. An early release that covered about 600 HLA-typed donors contained about 300 gigabases of sequencing data and about 84 million unique TCR sequences. HLA typing covered class I and class II loci at four-digit resolution. The number of typed donors differed by locus: about 629-630 for A, B, C, DRB1 and DQB1; approximately 520 for DQA1; over 600 for DPA1; and 400 to 480 for DPB1. Of the roughly 400 genotyped donors, 80% to 90% were placed in the genetic ancestry cluster associated with self-reported Caucasian donors. Among roughly 400 genotyped donors of the cohort, an average of around 240,000 unique TCR beta nucleotide sequences were sequenced per donor, approximately 20% of them non-productive. A later analysis re-examined previously published TCR beta repertoires from about 700 donors and added high-resolution HLA genotyping to investigate patterns of TCR occurrence. The paper as a whole reports these results and caveats: A later analysis found that most CMV-associated TCR beta chains appeared HLA-restricted, with HLA associations seemingly driven largely by CMV exposure. The classifier was reported to diagnose cytomegalovirus status with high specificity and sensitivity in both the original and validation cohorts. While some public TCRs were present in many individuals, most TCR sequences turned up only very rarely across donors. For the cohort, immune exposure information was limited to CMV serostatus. In a later genetic analysis, a missense DCLRE1C variant was associated with V-gene and J-gene trimming of TCR beta chains, and the association was replicated in an independent cohort. Because counts were too low, approximately 18 rarely observed V segments, including chromosome 9 orphons, were excluded from the earlier analysis of roughly 580 of the donors. In this cohort, only TCR beta chains were sequenced, and detectable features were limited by the absence of alpha or paired-chain data. Three of the identified cytomegalovirus-associated TCR beta chains were confirmed in vitro to be specific for cytomegalovirus antigens. The study gave a list of more than 150 TCR beta chains associated with cytomegalovirus. Strong co-occurrence of HLA alleles, especially DR and DQ, made assigning TCR associations to individual alleles difficult. According to a later genetic analysis, donors in an Asian-associated ancestry cluster had fewer N-insertions in productive TCRs than the roughly 660-donor mean. In a later analysis, around 15,000 TCR beta sequences were associated with specific HLA alleles at a false discovery rate of 0.05. Roughly uniform sequencing depth across donors was assumed in presence/absence analyses, although this assumption may not hold. According to the authors, the approach could potentially be generalized to other disease states and immunological phenotypes. According to a later analysis, parvovirus B19, influenza, CMV and Epstein-Barr virus appeared linked to several top co-occurrence clusters. Because HLA typing was missing for some donors at each locus, association tests included only the typed subset. A further reported finding was that TCR beta sequences accurately predicted the HLA-A and HLA-B alleles for most subjects in the first cohort. Some IMGT-functional V segments, including TRBV6-2 and TRBV6-3, could not be told apart with the 87-base-pair reads, so those segments were excluded. According to a later analysis, TCR association rates differed among HLA loci, with DRB1 alleles showing the most associated TCRs and HLA-C alleles showing the fewest. In an earlier analysis of about 600 of the donors, most TCR beta V segments appeared in productive rearrangements about 87% or about 30% of the time, broadly matching IMGT annotations. Correlated functional status among segregating V segments might reflect linkage disequilibrium, but an unknown experimental factor could not be ruled out. Compared with equally common non-associated chains, HLA-associated TCR beta chains in a later analysis were more clonally expanded and had lower generation probabilities. A cluster of highly shared sequence variants was judged likely to represent a technical artifact of the sequencing pipeline.

The library was built by means of the immunoSEQ multiplex PCR assay. For the multiplex PCR, a mixture combining 60 forward primers for TCR Vbeta segments and 13 reverse primers for TCR Jbeta segments was used. The CDR3 region of rearranged TCR beta genes was amplified from genomic DNA by a multiplex PCR assay. Amplified TCR beta libraries were sequenced as 87-base-pair reads on the Illumina HiSeq System. Concerning the study's data processing: A later analysis counted tens of millions of unique TCR beta chains across the 666 repertoires, and 10 million to 11 million of these chains were shared by at least two donors. Raw reads were error-corrected and collapsed into unique sequences by a nearest-neighbor algorithm in which closely related sequences were merged to remove PCR and sequencing errors. CDR3 sequences were aligned to IMGT reference sequences to assign V, D and J gene segments. For a sequence to be retained, at least a six-nucleotide match to both a V gene segment and a J gene segment was required. A rearrangement was called productive if the CDR3 had no stop codons and remained in frame with V and J, and every other rearrangement was called non-productive. Following IMGT convention, CDR3 was defined as the stretch from the second conserved V-encoded cysteine up to the conserved J-encoded phenylalanine. The earlier analysis of about 530 of the donors excluded any sequence lacking an unambiguous match to a single V gene segment. An earlier analysis of 587 of the donors classified V segments as functional when productive rearrangements were above 56.7% and as segregating when the standard deviation between donors was above 5%. A statistical classification framework was developed to diagnose cytomegalovirus status using the catalog of TCR beta chain sequences. In a later analysis, V and J genes were assigned by comparing TCR nucleotide sequences against IMGT/GENE-DB human TR gene sequences. The TCRdist pipeline was used in a later analysis to assign CDR3 sequences and most-parsimonious VDJ recombination scenarios. In a later analysis, each TCR beta chain was defined by its CDR3 amino acid sequence together with its V-gene family, and reads lacking a unique V-gene family were excluded. To address suspected cross-contamination and a sequencing artifact, a later analysis removed some 620 highly shared, low-generation-probability nucleotide sequences. In a later analysis, a clonal expansion index was calculated for each public chain from normalized within-repertoire ranks of inferred template counts. Generation probabilities in a later analysis came from a VDJ recombination model fitted to out-of-frame rearrangements, and those results were checked against IGoR. In a later analysis, TCR-TCR, TCR-HLA and TCR-CMV co-occurrence was scored with hypergeometric tests, and a repertoire-size bias correction was applied to TCR pairs. False discovery rates were estimated in a later analysis by permuting HLA or CMV assignments 20 times. A later analysis grouped co-occurring TCRs with DBSCAN, adding TCRdist sequence similarity when clustering within HLA-allele-positive subsets. Repertoires with fewer than 30,000 or more than 120,000 public chains were left out of co-occurrence clustering, as were roughly five repertoires with anomalous nucleotide sharing. TCRdb stores this immuneACCESS table with in-frame sequences only. Part of the clones is absent; in the studies checked, under half of the shortfall reflects unresolved V genes, and no reason is known for the rest. Clone size and V and J calls were adopted from that table, with D and trimming inferred from the DNA. This sample holds under 200,000 clones; around 76% were observed only once. About 1.9% of the sample goes to the ten largest clones.

In total, over 600 healthy bone marrow donors made up the cohort. At the time of sampling, all cohort members were nominally healthy, though unrecorded immune exposures were likely present. The donor tested CMV seronegative, placing the donor among the 350 to 400 seronegative members of the cohort. Each donor provided a peripheral blood sample, and peripheral blood mononuclear cells were used for TCR beta sequencing. Genomic DNA was extracted from the blood cell samples with the Qiagen DNeasy Blood Extraction Kit. For CDR1 and CDR2, the germline V gene lists SGHNT and YENEEA. The CDR3, from cysteine to phenylalanine, totals 13 residues. The read is trimmed to its CDR3 DNA, 39 bases read in frame from base 1. Cut back by 5 bases and 6 bases, the V and J ends lie 11 bases apart. With respect to this clone: This clone's antigen is unknown. Qualities for individual bases were not recorded, and no much larger clone is one base off.

Sequences were obtained from PBMCs. This receptor was identified in a man aged 25-40 years in good health and CMV-seronegative. In this chain, TRBV11-3 is recombined with TRBJ2-1; TRBD1 could be the D gene, as 6 bases match. The bases are TGTGCCAGCAGCGACAGGACTTTCAATGAGCAGTTCTTC. It specifies CASSDRTFNEQFF.